The clone carrying this T cell receptor beta chain was counted many times. Its antigen is unidentified. V was clipped by 3 bases and J by 6 bases, with 12 bases between them. Germline V gene lookup returns CDR1 SGHDN and CDR2 FVKESK. The CDR3 is 13 residues long. The source of the sample is a study of identical twins. General study findings and limits: There is a chance that invariant MAIT and iNKT cells partially muddied zero-insertion analyses. Cord blood beta clonotypes that were abundant carried fewer insertions, and memory repertoires showed no such trend.

TCRdb reprocessed the 5' RACE reads with MiXCR, giving one entry per CDR3 protein. The sample lists around 370,000 distinct CDR3 sequences; 8.5% to 10% were seen once. The clonotype was recovered from a woman aged 50 to 60 in good health. Sequencing input: naive T cells sorted from blood. The rearrangement joins TRBV14 to TRBJ2-7, with a possible D match to TRBD2 (6 bases). The CDR3 coding sequence is TGTGCCAGCAGCCACGGGACTCCGAGCGAGCAGTACGTC. Its protein is CASSHGTPSEQYV.